Listed here are 12 T cell receptor beta chains from one sample, sequenced in a study of spatial heterogeneity in lung cancer. Overall study results and limits: Expanded alpha and beta TCR counts within tumors tracked tumor mutation counts.

TCRdb reprocessed the 5' RACE reads with MiXCR, giving one entry per CDR3 protein. The table includes 14,000 or so distinct CDR3 sequences, 4.7% detected once. Time point meaning: sample taken at primary tumor resection. Their recognized antigens are unknown. Sample: lung tumor tissue, taken at surgery. All receptors derive from a female donor with early-stage non-small cell lung cancer.

Ten or more counts support this clonotype. The V gene is TRBV28, the J gene TRBJ1-6, with D possibly TRBD1 on 5 matching bases. V was clipped by 3 bases and J by 6 bases, with 9 bases between them. The CDR3 runs to 14 residues. Germline CDR1 MDHEN, CDR2 SYDVKM. In DNA form, the CDR3 reads TGTGCCAGCAGTTTGGGGGGTGCTAATTCACCCCTCCACTTT. Its protein product is CASSLGGANSPLHF.

The chain carries TRBV29-1 and TRBJ1-1; no reliable D call. V gave up 7 bases and J gave up 0 bases, with 9 bases separating them. CDR1 and CDR2 from the germline V gene are SQVTM and ANQGSEA. This CDR3 has 12 amino acids. In DNA, the CDR3 is TGCAGCGCTATTACAGTGAACACTGAAGCTTTCTTT. Its translation is CSAITVNTEAFF.

This clonotype was detected a few times. The chain recombines TRBV7-2 with TRBJ2-7, with D perhaps matching TRBD1 (6 bases). Germline V gene lookup returns CDR1 SGHTA and CDR2 FQGNSA. This CDR3 contains 12 residues. The V end was cut by 5 bases, the J end by 7 bases, with 12 bases between. CDR3 protein: CASSPDSTEQYF. The CDR3 nucleotides read TGTGCCAGCAGCCCGGACAGTACAGAGCAGTACTTC.

This clonotype was recorded a few times. The CDR3 bases are TGTGCCAGCAGCATAAGTTGGTCCCAAGATACGCAGTATTTT. Translation gives CASSISWSQDTQYF. V is TRBV6-2 or TRBV6-3 and J is TRBJ2-3; D ambiguous. The germline V gene encodes CDR1 MNHEY and CDR2 SVGEGT. The CDR3 extends over 14 amino acids. Trimming stripped 6 bases from V and 5 bases from J, with 15 bases between.

The chain has TRBV7-6 and TRBJ2-1; no firm D call. Germline CDR1 reads SGHVS; CDR2 reads FNYEAQ. V lost 5 bases to trimming and J lost 6 bases, with 11 bases between them. CDR3 size: 13 residues. CDR3 in amino acids: CASSLRGGNEQFF. The CDR3 DNA follows: TGTGCCAGCAGCCTGCGAGGCGGCAATGAGCAGTTCTTC.

In its sample, this clonotype was seen many times. The chain recombines TRBV20-1 with TRBJ2-3; D may be TRBD2 (5 bases). CDR3 length: 11 amino acids. Deletions cut 6 bases from V and 8 bases from J, with 12 bases between. CDR1 DFQATT and CDR2 SNEGSKA come from the germline V gene (reference sequence). CDR3 nucleotides: TGCAGTGCAAGCGGTGATGGTACGCAGTATTTT. Protein product: CSASGDGTQYF.

By its share, this clonotype is medium-sized. V is TRBV2 and J is TRBJ2-6; D possibly matches TRBD1 or TRBD2 (5 bases each). From germline, CDR1 is SNHLY and CDR2 FYNNEI. Trimming removed 4 bases from V and 0 bases from J, with 22 bases in between. There are 20 residues in the CDR3. CDR3 coding DNA: TGTGCCAGCAGTGTCAAAACGGGACGCCAGACCCACTCTGGGGCCAACGTCCTGACTTTC. It yields the protein CASSVKTGRQTHSGANVLTF.

This clonotype was observed at least ten times. The genes are TRBV6-2 or TRBV6-3 and TRBJ1-2; the D gene is possibly TRBD1 (6 bases). V lost 2 bases and J 3 bases, leaving 10 bases between the germline ends. Germline CDR1 and CDR2: MNHEY and SVGEGT. The CDR3 has 14 amino acids. CDR3 in amino acids: CASSYHREDYGYTF. CDR3 sequence (DNA): TGTGCCAGCAGTTACCACAGGGAAGACTATGGCTACACCTTC.

By proportion, this clonotype is medium-sized (0.01 to 0.1%). V is TRBV5-4 and J is TRBJ2-3; D is ambiguous. CDR3 length: 13 residues. Germline V gene lookup returns CDR1 SGHNT and CDR2 YYREEE (reference sequence). The V end was cut by 2 bases, the J end by 2 bases, with 6 bases between. The CDR3 is CASSFVYTDTQYF. The CDR3 bases are TGTGCCAGCAGCTTCGTCTACACAGATACGCAGTATTTT.

In this sample, this clonotype turned up many times. This chain joins TRBV28 and TRBJ2-4, with D perhaps TRBD2 (5 bases). Germline CDR1 is MDHEN and CDR2 is SYDVKM. V shed 5 bases and J shed 1 base, with 9 bases lying between them. This CDR3 contains 14 residues. The CDR3 sequence: CASSPTRAKNIQYF. CDR3 sequence (DNA): TGTGCCAGCAGTCCCACTAGGGCCAAAAACATTCAGTACTTC.

This clonotype occurred many times. The chain recombines TRBV11-2 with TRBJ2-1, with TRBD1 matching over 7 bases. Germline values: CDR1 SGHAT, CDR2 FQNNGV. The CDR3 contains 15 residues. V shed 3 bases, J shed 2 bases, and the junction held 4 bases outside the gene matches. The CDR3 DNA reads TGTGCCAGCAGCTTCCGGGACAGTACCTACAATGAGCAGTTCTTC. It yields the protein CASSFRDSTYNEQFF.

This clonotype was recorded many times. CDR3 nucleotides: TGTGCCAGCAGCCAACACAGGAGAGCTAGCACAGATACGCAGTATTTT. This encodes CASSQHRRASTDTQYF. This chain joins TRBV14 and TRBJ2-3; tentative D call: TRBD1 (5 bases). The CDR3 length is 16 residues. CDR1 and CDR2 (germline): SGHDN, FVKESK. The V and J ends lost 2 bases and 0 bases respectively, with 12 bases between them. The full variable domain, with the rest looked up from reference TRBV14 and TRBJ2-3, is EAGVTQFPSHSVIEKGQTVTLRCDPISGHDNLYWYRRVMGKEIKFLLHFVKESKQDESGMPNNRFLAERTGGTYSTLKVQPAELEDSGVYFCASSQHRRASTDTQYFGPGTRLTVL.